The clone carrying this T cell receptor beta chain was seen more than once but under ten times. As yet, its antigen is unknown. Between the trimmed V and J ends, which lost 0 bases and 8 bases, there was a span of 21 bases. The CDR3 has 17 residues. CDR1 and CDR2 (germline): SGDLS, YYNGEE. From the RT-PCR reads, TCRdb called clonotypes with MiXCR, one entry per CDR3 protein. The profile shows 610,000 or so distinct CDR3 sequences, 11% to 15% of them singletons. The data originate from a study of response to subunit inactivated influenza vaccine. The study, taken as a whole, reports: Authors proposed each seasonal influenza vaccination draws in few new T cells.

The chain has TRBV9 and TRBJ2-1, with a weak D call TRBD1 (6 bases). The TCR originated in a man aged 50 to 60 who received an inactivated influenza vaccine. This specimen consisted of PBMCs from blood, obtained about 12 days after vaccination. The CDR3 is CASSVVGTGQSGDEQFF. CDR3 nucleotides: TGTGCCAGCAGCGTAGTGGGTACCGGACAGTCGGGTGATGAGCAGTTCTTC.